Listed below are T cell receptor beta chains from one sample, sequenced in a study of graft-versus-host responses after intestinal transplantation. Profiling relied on immunoSEQ multiplex PCR, and the TCRdb table lists in-frame clones only, not all of them. Among about 100,000 clones listed, 87% were seen once. The antigens of these receptors remain unknown. The sample in question was unstimulated CD4+ T cells sorted from spleen or lymph node cells, obtained before transplant. Receptors originate from a human donor who was the organ donor for an intestinal transplant. The CDR3 runs from the conserved cysteine through the conserved F or W. A D gene is named only where the DNA matches it firmly. Some rows mark clone size as missing; the rest say once, few, many or name a class of expanded clone.

size: -
D: TRBD1
V: TRBV18
J: TRBJ1-2
CDR3: CASSLSGQTGGGGYTF
DNA: TGTGCCAGCTCACTTTCCGGACAAACAGGGGGTGGAGGCTACACCTTC

size: -
D: TRBD1
V: TRBV27
J: TRBJ2-3
CDR3: CASRRGLTDTQYF
DNA: TGTGCCAGTAGAAGGGGGCTCACAGATACGCAGTATTTT

size: few
D: -
V: TRBV10-2
J: TRBJ1-2
CDR3: CASSESGFYGYTF
DNA: TGCGCCAGCAGTGAGTCGGGATTTTATGGCTACACCTTC

size: -
D: -
V: TRBV28
J: TRBJ2-2
CDR3: CASSLPGWGTGELFF
DNA: TGTGCCAGCAGTTTGCCTGGGTGGGGTACCGGGGAGCTGTTTTTT

size: -
D: TRBD2
V: TRBV30
J: TRBJ2-1
CDR3: CAWSGYGGGYNEQFF
DNA: TGTGCCTGGAGTGGTTATGGGGGGGGCTACAATGAGCAGTTCTTC

size: -
D: -
V: TRBV4-1
J: TRBJ1-1
CDR3: CASRDGMTAHREAFF
DNA: TGCGCCAGCAGGGACGGGATGACTGCTCACCGTGAAGCTTTCTTT

size: -
D: -
V: TRBV28
J: TRBJ2-7
CDR3: CASEPGRRATYEQYF
DNA: TGTGCCAGTGAACCGGGACGGCGAGCGACCTACGAGCAGTACTTC

size: -
D: -
V: TRBV5-1
J: TRBJ2-7
CDR3: CASSPAPWGEQYF
DNA: TGCGCCAGCTCGCCGGCCCCCTGGGGCGAGCAGTACTTC

size: -
D: -
V: TRBV19
J: TRBJ2-7
CDR3: CASSISPASYEQYF
DNA: TGTGCCAGTAGTATCTCCCCGGCCTCCTACGAGCAGTACTTC

size: few
D: -
V: TRBV28
J: TRBJ2-7
CDR3: CASSTLRGSYEQYF
DNA: TGTGCCAGCAGTACCCTCCGGGGCTCCTACGAGCAGTACTTC

size: -
D: -
V: TRBV28
J: TRBJ2-5
CDR3: CASSPSRRIQYF
DNA: TGTGCCAGCAGTCCCTCACGAAGGATCCAGTACTTC

size: -
D: -
V: TRBV18
J: TRBJ2-1
CDR3: CASSPIPVQPGGEQFF
DNA: TGTGCCAGCTCACCTATCCCGGTGCAGCCAGGTGGTGAGCAGTTCTTC

size: -
D: -
V: TRBV6-1
J: TRBJ2-2
CDR3: CASSGKTLNTGELFF
DNA: TGTGCCAGCAGTGGGAAGACGTTGAACACCGGGGAGCTGTTTTTT

size: -
D: -
V: TRBV29-1
J: TRBJ1-6
CDR3: CSVKTGTYNSPLHF
DNA: TGCAGCGTTAAAACCGGGACGTATAATTCACCCCTCCACTTT

size: -
D: -
V: TRBV6-1
J: TRBJ2-3
CDR3: CASSERLVGGDTQYF
DNA: TGTGCCAGCAGTGAACGCCTGGTGGGTGGAGATACGCAGTATTTT

size: few
D: -
V: TRBV10-3
J: TRBJ1-4
CDR3: CAIKNGGSEKLFF
DNA: TGTGCCATCAAAAATGGGGGTTCCGAAAAACTGTTTTTT

size: -
D: TRBD2
V: TRBV7-8
J: TRBJ2-3
CDR3: CASSPGGFVSDTQYF
DNA: TGTGCCAGCAGCCCGGGGGGGTTTGTATCGGATACGCAGTATTTT

size: -
D: -
V: TRBV6-5
J: TRBJ2-7
CDR3: CATWPGQARNEQYF
DNA: TGTGCCACCTGGCCTGGGCAAGCTAGGAACGAGCAGTACTTC

size: -
D: -
V: TRBV7-6
J: TRBJ1-1
CDR3: CASSFEGGVINTEAFF
DNA: TGTGCCAGCAGCTTCGAGGGGGGCGTAATTAACACTGAAGCTTTCTTT

size: -
D: -
V: TRBV28
J: TRBJ1-5
CDR3: CASSLVQGKQPQHF
DNA: TGTGCCAGCAGTTTAGTGCAGGGAAAACAGCCCCAGCATTTT

size: -
D: -
V: TRBV2
J: TRBJ1-2
CDR3: CASSEQYGEPIYGYTF
DNA: TGTGCCAGCAGTGAACAGTATGGAGAACCCATCTATGGCTACACCTTC

size: -
D: -
V: TRBV6-1
J: TRBJ2-7
CDR3: CASSVVQGSYEQYF
DNA: TGTGCCAGCAGTGTCGTACAGGGATCCTACGAGCAGTACTTC

size: -
D: TRBD1
V: TRBV27
J: TRBJ1-6
CDR3: CASSRRQGESPLHF
DNA: TGTGCCAGCAGTCGTCGACAGGGGGAATCACCCCTCCACTTT

size: -
D: TRBD1
V: TRBV9
J: TRBJ1-1
CDR3: CASSRGQRENTEAFF
DNA: TGTGCCAGCAGCAGGGGACAGCGGGAGAACACTGAAGCTTTCTTT

size: -
D: -
V: TRBV30
J: TRBJ2-3
CDR3: CAWTFPVRTDTQYF
DNA: TGTGCCTGGACCTTCCCTGTGCGGACAGATACGCAGTATTTT

size: -
D: -
V: TRBV7-3
J: TRBJ2-4
CDR3: CASSLSAKNIQYF
DNA: TGTGCCAGCAGCTTATCGGCCAAAAACATTCAGTACTTC

size: once
D: TRBD2
V: TRBV5-1
J: TRBJ2-7
CDR3: CASSHGLAGVRYEQYF
DNA: TGCGCCAGCAGCCACGGACTAGCGGGGGTAAGATACGAGCAGTACTTC

size: -
D: -
V: TRBV19
J: TRBJ1-1
CDR3: CASQGTMNTEAFF
DNA: TGTGCCAGTCAAGGGACGATGAACACTGAAGCTTTCTTT

size: -
D: -
V: TRBV5-1
J: TRBJ2-5
CDR3: CASSLGGGTPGGTQYF
DNA: TGCGCCAGCAGCTTGGGTGGGGGGACTCCCGGAGGGACCCAGTACTTC

size: -
D: -
V: TRBV19
J: TRBJ2-5
CDR3: CASSIVGRDDQYF
DNA: TGTGCCAGTAGTATAGTGGGCAGGGATGACCAGTACTTC

size: few
D: -
V: TRBV4-1
J: TRBJ2-7
CDR3: CASSPPGPYEQYF
DNA: TGCGCCAGCAGCCCGCCGGGTCCCTACGAGCAGTACTTC

size: once
D: -
V: TRBV4-2
J: TRBJ2-5
CDR3: CASSQDSRRKETQYF
DNA: TGTGCCAGCAGCCAAGATAGCCGAAGAAAAGAGACCCAGTACTTC

size: -
D: -
V: TRBV15
J: TRBJ2-7
CDR3: CATRQAAGYEQYF
DNA: TGTGCCACCAGACAAGCCGCGGGGTACGAGCAGTACTTC

size: -
D: -
V: TRBV30
J: TRBJ1-6
CDR3: CAWSDPGQLWPPLHF
DNA: TGTGCCTGGAGTGACCCGGGGCAGCTATGGCCACCCCTCCACTTT

size: -
D: -
V: TRBV4-1
J: TRBJ1-1
CDR3: CASSQDYGVRTEAFF
DNA: TGCGCCAGCAGCCAAGATTATGGGGTTCGGACTGAAGCTTTCTTT

size: -
D: -
V: TRBV20-1
J: TRBJ1-5
CDR3: CSARAQDFQHF
DNA: TGCAGTGCTAGAGCCCAGGACTTTCAACATTTT

size: once
D: -
V: TRBV7-2
J: TRBJ1-6
CDR3: CASSPLSGLSSYNSPLHF
DNA: TGTGCCAGCAGCCCCCTGTCGGGGTTAAGTTCCTATAATTCACCCCTCCACTTT

size: -
D: TRBD1
V: TRBV5-1
J: TRBJ1-1
CDR3: CASSLSWTGEAFF
DNA: TGCGCCAGCAGCTTGTCGTGGACAGGGGAAGCTTTCTTT

size: -
D: -
V: TRBV29-1
J: TRBJ2-1
CDR3: CSVRKGGTYNEQFF
DNA: TGCAGCGTCCGAAAGGGGGGGACCTACAATGAGCAGTTCTTC